The 20 T cell receptor beta chains presented below share a single source sample, sequenced in a study of blood T cell repertoires in COVID-19. Clones were sequenced by immunoSEQ multiplex PCR, and TCRdb holds only the in-frame ones, with some missing. The sample lists around 58,000 clones, more than 75% occurring once. Material: PBMCs or T cells enriched from blood (not recorded which). These receptors all come from a woman aged 40-49 years who had recovered from COVID-19.

Written as DNA, the CDR3 is TGTGCCAGCAGTCCCCAGGGGGCCAGTGGCTACACCTTC. It yields the protein CASSPQGASGYTF. The gene calls are TRBV12-3 or TRBV12-4 and TRBJ1-2, with TRBD1 identical over 8 bases. This CDR3 spans 13 amino acids. The trim removed 5 bases at V and 7 bases at J, leaving 6 bases unmatched.

This chain uses TRBV10-1 with TRBJ1-1; 9 positions match TRBD1. The trim removed 3 bases at V and 4 bases at J, leaving 9 bases unmatched. Per germline, CDR1 WNHNN and CDR2 SYGVQD (reference sequence). The CDR3 is made up of 16 amino acids. CDR3 DNA: TGCGCCAGCAGTGAACACCACAGGGGGCTCGGCACTGAAGCTTTCTTT. Its protein product is CASSEHHRGLGTEAFF.

This clone occurred a few times. The chain is built from TRBV11-2 and TRBJ1-6; D remains ambiguous. V lost 5 bases and J lost 7, with 15 bases in between. The germline CDR1 and CDR2 sequences are SGHAT and FQNNGV. This CDR3 has 15 residues. The CDR3: CASSHYRGKNSPLHF. The CDR3 nucleotides read TGTGCCAGCAGCCACTATCGCGGGAAAAATTCACCCCTCCACTTT.

This clone was seen more than once but under ten times. The chain links TRBV11-3 to TRBJ1-4; 8 bases are shared with TRBD1. The CDR3 is 16 amino acids. The trim removed 4 bases at V and 6 bases at J, leaving 10 bases unmatched. The germline V gene has CDR1 SGHNT and CDR2 YENEEA. CDR3 protein: CASSSDPGGRDEKLFF. Here the CDR3 DNA reads TGTGCCAGCAGCTCGGACCCAGGGGGCCGGGATGAAAAACTGTTTTTT.

The J gene is TRBJ1-2, the V gene TRBV5-1; a possible D gene is TRBD1 (5 bases). Deletions cut 0 bases from V and 8 bases from J, with 14 bases between. CDR1 and CDR2 (germline): SGHRS, YFSETQ. The CDR3 spans 14 residues. The CDR3 DNA follows: TGCGCCAGCAGCTTGGCGGACACCCAGGAGGGCTACACCTTC. It encodes CASSLADTQEGYTF.

This chain uses TRBV5-6 with TRBJ1-2, with 10 bases lining up with TRBD1. The CDR3 covers 16 residues. Germline V gene sequence: CDR1 SGHDT, CDR2 YYEEEE. The V and J ends lost 4 bases and 2 bases, in that order; junction bases with no gene match: 8. CDR3: CASSLTGQGRNYGYTF. CDR3 nucleotide sequence: TGTGCCAGCAGCCTCACGGGACAGGGGCGCAACTATGGCTACACCTTC.

V usage is TRBV7-8 and J usage is TRBJ1-1; unclear D gene. V dropped 1 base and J dropped 5 bases, with 17 bases sitting between them. The CDR3 contains 16 residues. The germline gives CDR1 SGHVS, CDR2 FQNEAQ. This CDR3 is CASSLESRGTTTEAFF. In DNA form, the CDR3 reads TGTGCCAGCAGCTTAGAGTCGCGGGGTACTACTACTGAAGCTTTCTTT.

The V and J genes are TRBV7-8 and TRBJ1-5, with unresolved D. The CDR3 runs to 19 residues. In germline, CDR1 is SGHVS, CDR2 FQNEAQ. V dropped 2 bases and J dropped 0 bases, with 20 bases sitting between them. The CDR3 here is CASSLNIVRGSYSNQPQHF. CDR3 in DNA: TGTGCCAGCAGCTTAAACATAGTGCGAGGATCTTATAGCAATCAGCCCCAGCATTTT.

The chain joins TRBV7-2 to TRBJ2-3; the match to TRBD2 covers 7 bases. Trimming took 5 bases from V and 2 from J; bases not matched to a gene: 10. The CDR3 has 16 amino acids. The germline gives CDR1 SGHTA, CDR2 FQGNSA. The CDR3 loop is CASSIVGGEYTDTQYF. In DNA, the CDR3 is TGTGCCAGCAGCATAGTTGGGGGGGAGTACACAGATACGCAGTATTTT.

The rearrangement uses TRBV18 and TRBJ1-2; TRBD1 aligns across 7 bases. CDR1 is KGHSH and CDR2 is LQKENI in the germline V gene. V gave up 6 bases and J gave up 1 base; unmatched junction bases: 8. This CDR3 comprises 15 residues. In DNA form, the CDR3 reads TGTGCCAGCTCGACCGGGACAGACTTTAACTATGGCTACACCTTC. The encoded protein is CASSTGTDFNYGYTF.

This chain connects TRBV3-1 (or the pseudogene TRBV3-2) to TRBJ2-7, with TRBD1 identical over 12 bases. Germline CDR1 and CDR2: LGHDT and YNNKEL (reference sequence). The CDR3 length is 13 residues. V trimming: 8 bases; J trimming: 5 bases; junction bases outside the gene matches: 4. The CDR3 DNA reads TGTGCCAGCCGGGACAGGGGGCGAAACGAGCAGTACTTC. It yields the protein CASRDRGRNEQYF.

The rearrangement uses TRBV29-1 and TRBJ1-2; TRBD1 matches at 9 bases. CDR3 size: 13 residues. Germline CDR1 and CDR2: SQVTM and ANQGSEA. The V gene end was trimmed by 7 bases and the J gene end by 6 bases; junction bases not matched to a gene: 9. The CDR3 DNA reads as TGCAGCGGATGGACAGGGGAATGGCATGGCTACACCTTC. It specifies CSGWTGEWHGYTF.

The chain uses TRBV5-6 and TRBJ1-5, with D tentatively TRBD1 (6 bases). Trimming took off 4 bases at V and 6 bases at J, with 11 bases between the two ends. The CDR3 spans 13 residues. Germline loops: CDR1 SGHDT, CDR2 YYEEEE. The DNA of the CDR3 is TGTGCCAGCAGCCCAGGGGTCGGTCAGCCCCAGCATTTT. Residues: CASSPGVGQPQHF.

This clone was counted once. The chain combines TRBV10-3 with TRBJ1-6; 10 nucleotides line up with TRBD1. Trimming removed 9 bases from V and 4 bases from J; junction bases left unmatched: 3. Germline CDR1 is ENHRY and CDR2 is SYGVKD. The CDR3 has 14 amino acids. The CDR3 spells CAIGQGVYNSPLHF. The CDR3 DNA reads TGTGCCATTGGACAGGGGGTGTATAATTCACCCCTCCACTTT.

The chain links TRBV10-3 to TRBJ2-2, with TRBD2 matching over 7 bases. The CDR3 is made up of 14 amino acids. Germline V CDR1 and CDR2: ENHRY, SYGVKD. The ends lost 7 bases at V and 6 bases at J; junction bases unmatched: 8. CDR3: CAITREAGPGELFF. CDR3 DNA sequence: TGTGCCATCACCCGCGAAGCGGGGCCCGGGGAGCTGTTTTTT.

CDR3 sequence: CASSLAGEASGNTIYF. DNA for the CDR3: TGCGCCAGCAGCTTGGCGGGGGAAGCTTCTGGAAACACCATATATTTT. The rearrangement joins TRBV5-1 to TRBJ1-3; TRBD1 is a possible D gene (5 bases). The CDR3 has 16 residues. V lost 0 bases and J lost 1, with 11 bases in between. Looked up from germline, CDR1 is SGHRS and CDR2 is YFSETQ.

This clone has only one observation. The chain joins TRBV18 to TRBJ1-3; the D is unclear. Trimming took off 4 bases at V and 3 bases at J, with 19 bases between the two ends. Germline CDR1 is KGHSH and CDR2 is LQKENI. The CDR3 is made up of 17 amino acids. The CDR3 protein is CASSLKTGPSGGNTIYF. CDR3 sequence (DNA): TGTGCCAGCTCACTCAAGACGGGCCCCAGCGGTGGAAACACCATATATTTT.

The chain links TRBV7-7 to TRBJ2-5; 7 bases agree with TRBD2. Per germline, CDR1 SSHAT and CDR2 FNYEAQ (reference sequence). The ends lost 2 bases at V and 4 bases at J; junction bases unmatched: 4. There are 14 residues in the CDR3. CDR3 nucleotide sequence: TGTGCCAGCAGCTTATATTTAGCGGGAGAGACCCAGTACTTC. Encoded protein: CASSLYLAGETQYF.

This rearrangement joins TRBV27 to TRBJ2-7, with unresolved D. The germline gives CDR1 MNHEY, CDR2 SMNVEV (reference sequence). This CDR3 spans 13 amino acids. V was clipped by 2 bases and J by 7 bases, with 12 bases between them. CDR3 amino acids: CASSLSTINEQYF. The CDR3 DNA reads TGTGCCAGCAGTTTAAGTACTATTAATGAGCAGTACTTC.

The J gene is TRBJ1-1, the V gene TRBV5-6; D might be TRBD1 (5 bases). From germline, CDR1 is SGHDT and CDR2 YYEEEE. This CDR3 has 15 amino acids. V gave up 3 bases and J gave up 2 bases, with 14 bases separating them. The CDR3 nucleotides read TGTGCCAGCAGCTGGGGCGGACGGCTTAACACTGAAGCTTTCTTT. It yields the protein CASSWGGRLNTEAFF.